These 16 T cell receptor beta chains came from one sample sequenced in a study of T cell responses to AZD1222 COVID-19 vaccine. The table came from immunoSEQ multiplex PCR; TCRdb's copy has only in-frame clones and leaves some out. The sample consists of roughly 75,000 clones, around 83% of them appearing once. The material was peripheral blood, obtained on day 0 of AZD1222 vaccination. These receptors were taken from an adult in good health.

CDR3 DNA sequence: TGTGCCAGCAGTGAAGTACAGGGTGTATTGTCTGAAGCTTTCTTT. Translation gives CASSEVQGVLSEAFF. The V and J genes are TRBV2 and TRBJ1-1; tentatively, D is TRBD1 (6 bases). The CDR3 is made up of 15 amino acids. V shed 1 base and J shed 6 bases, with 15 bases lying between them. Germline-derived CDR1 and CDR2 are SNHLY and FYNNEI.

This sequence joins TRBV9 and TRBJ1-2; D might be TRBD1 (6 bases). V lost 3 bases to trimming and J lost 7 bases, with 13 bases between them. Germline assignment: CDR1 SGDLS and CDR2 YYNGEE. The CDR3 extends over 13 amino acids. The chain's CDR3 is CASSAQGFGGYTF. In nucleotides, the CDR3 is TGTGCCAGCAGCGCACAGGGATTTGGTGGCTACACCTTC.

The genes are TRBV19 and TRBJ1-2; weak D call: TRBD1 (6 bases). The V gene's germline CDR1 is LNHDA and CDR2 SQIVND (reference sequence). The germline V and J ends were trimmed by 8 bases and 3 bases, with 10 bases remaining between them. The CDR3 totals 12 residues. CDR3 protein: CASFRGDYGYTF. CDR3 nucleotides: TGTGCCAGTTTCAGGGGAGACTATGGCTACACCTTC.

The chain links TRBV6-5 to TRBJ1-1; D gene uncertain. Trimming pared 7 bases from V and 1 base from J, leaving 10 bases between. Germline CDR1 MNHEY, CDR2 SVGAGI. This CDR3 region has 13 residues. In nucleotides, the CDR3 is TGTGCCAGCACCCTAGGCAGGAACACTGAAGCTTTCTTT. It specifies CASTLGRNTEAFF.

DNA of the CDR3: TGTGCCAGTAGCGTACAGGGGAGGGGTCAGCCCCAGCATTTT. This gives the protein CASSVQGRGQPQHF. The chain is built from TRBV19 and TRBJ1-5; 7 bases match TRBD1. The germline CDR1 and CDR2 sequences are LNHDA and SQIVND (reference sequence). Losses at the gene ends were 6 bases for V and 6 bases for J; bases not matched to a gene: 8. This CDR3 has 14 residues.

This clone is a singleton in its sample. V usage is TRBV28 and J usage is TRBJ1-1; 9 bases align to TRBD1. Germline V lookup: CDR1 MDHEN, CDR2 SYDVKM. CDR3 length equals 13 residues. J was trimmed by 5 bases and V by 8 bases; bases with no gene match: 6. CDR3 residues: CASQTGGETEAFF. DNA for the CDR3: TGTGCCAGCCAAACAGGGGGCGAGACTGAAGCTTTCTTT.

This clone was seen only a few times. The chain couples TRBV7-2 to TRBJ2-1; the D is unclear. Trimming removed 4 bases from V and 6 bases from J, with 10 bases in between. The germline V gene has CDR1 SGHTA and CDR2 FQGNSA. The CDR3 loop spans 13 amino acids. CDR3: CASSSPSLNEQFF. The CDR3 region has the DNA TGTGCCAGCAGCTCCCCGTCTCTCAATGAGCAGTTCTTC.

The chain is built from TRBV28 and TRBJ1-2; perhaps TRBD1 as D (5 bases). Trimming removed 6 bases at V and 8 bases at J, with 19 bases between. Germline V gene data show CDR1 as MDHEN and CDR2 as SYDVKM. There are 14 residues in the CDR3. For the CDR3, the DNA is TGTGCCAGCAGATTCGGCAGACAGTTTAAGGGCTACACCTTC. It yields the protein CASRFGRQFKGYTF.

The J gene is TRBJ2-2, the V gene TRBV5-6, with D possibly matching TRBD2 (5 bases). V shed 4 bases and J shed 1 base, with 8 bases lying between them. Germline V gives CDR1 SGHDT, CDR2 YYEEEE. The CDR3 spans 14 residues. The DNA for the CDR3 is TGTGCCAGCAGCGTCGGGGAGAACACCGGGGAGCTGTTTTTT. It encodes CASSVGENTGELFF.

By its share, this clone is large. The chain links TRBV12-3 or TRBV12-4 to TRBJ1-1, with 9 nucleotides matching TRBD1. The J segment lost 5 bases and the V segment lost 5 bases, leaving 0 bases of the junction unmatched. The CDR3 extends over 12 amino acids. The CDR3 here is CASSGQGTEAFF. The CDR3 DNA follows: TGTGCCAGCAGTGGACAGGGGACTGAAGCTTTCTTT.

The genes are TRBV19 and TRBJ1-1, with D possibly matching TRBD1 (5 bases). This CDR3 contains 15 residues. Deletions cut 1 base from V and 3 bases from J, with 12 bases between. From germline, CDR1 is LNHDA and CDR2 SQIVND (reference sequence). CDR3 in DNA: TGTGCCAGTAGTATAGGTCGCGGGGCCCACACTGAAGCTTTCTTT. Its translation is CASSIGRGAHTEAFF. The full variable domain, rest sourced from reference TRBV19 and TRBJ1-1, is DGGITQSPKYLFRKEGQNVTLSCEQNLNHDAMYWYRQDPGQGLRLIYYSQIVNDFQKGDIAEGYSVSREKKESFPLTVTSAQKNPTAFYLCASSIGRGAHTEAFFGQGTRLTVV.

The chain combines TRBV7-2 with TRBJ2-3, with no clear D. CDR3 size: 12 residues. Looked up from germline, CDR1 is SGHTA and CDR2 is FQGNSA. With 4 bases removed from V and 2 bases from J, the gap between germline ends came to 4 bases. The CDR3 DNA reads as TGTGCCAGCAGCTCTACCACAGATACGCAGTATTTT. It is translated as CASSSTTDTQYF.

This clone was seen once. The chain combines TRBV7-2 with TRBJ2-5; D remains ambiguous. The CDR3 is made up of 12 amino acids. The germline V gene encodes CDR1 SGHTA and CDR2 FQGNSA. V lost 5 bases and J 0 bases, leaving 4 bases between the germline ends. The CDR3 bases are TGTGCCAGCAGCCCGTACCAAGAGACCCAGTACTTC. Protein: CASSPYQETQYF.

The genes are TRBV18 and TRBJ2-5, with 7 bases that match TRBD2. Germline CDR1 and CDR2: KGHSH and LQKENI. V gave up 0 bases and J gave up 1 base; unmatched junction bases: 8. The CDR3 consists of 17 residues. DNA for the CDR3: TGTGCCAGCTCACCACCATGGGCAGGCGGGGGCCAAGAGACCCAGTACTTC. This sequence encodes CASSPPWAGGGQETQYF.

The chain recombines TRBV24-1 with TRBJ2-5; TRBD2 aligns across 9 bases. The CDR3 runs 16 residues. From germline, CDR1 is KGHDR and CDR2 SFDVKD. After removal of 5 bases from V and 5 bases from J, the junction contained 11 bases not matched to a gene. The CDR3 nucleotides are TGTGCCACCAGTGCCCAACCGGGACTAGCACAGGAGACCCAGTACTTC. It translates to CATSAQPGLAQETQYF.

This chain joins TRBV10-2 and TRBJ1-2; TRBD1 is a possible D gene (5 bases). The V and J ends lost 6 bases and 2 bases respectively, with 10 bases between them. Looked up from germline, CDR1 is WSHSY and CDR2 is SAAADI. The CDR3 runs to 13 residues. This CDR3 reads CASRGAGNYGYTF. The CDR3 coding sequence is TGCGCCAGCAGGGGAGCAGGGAACTATGGCTACACCTTC.